These 8 T cell receptor beta chains came from one sample sequenced in a study of cytomegalovirus exposure and HLA in healthy donors (dated by TCRdb to 2017 to 2019). The library was made by the immunoSEQ multiplex PCR assay. For the multiplex PCR, a mixture combining 60 forward primers for TCR Vbeta segments and 13 reverse primers for TCR Jbeta segments was used. Drawn from immuneACCESS, this table holds only the in-frame rearrangements with V and J called that TCRdb kept. Clones are partly lost; checked studies trace under half to an unresolved V gene and leave the rest unexplained. The sample table gives tens of thousands of clones. Around 10% of the sample goes to the ten largest clones. Sequenced material: PBMCs. Every receptor here comes from a man aged 50 to 59 in good health and CMV-seropositive.

The rearrangement uses TRBV5-4 and TRBJ1-2; D is perhaps TRBD1 (6 bases). The CDR3 extends over 15 amino acids. Trimming took 0 bases from V and 5 from J, leaving 14 bases between them. Germline lookup yields CDR1 SGHNT and CDR2 YYREEE (reference sequence). The CDR3 DNA reads as TGTGCCAGCAGCTTGGTTAACAGGGAGGGTTATGGCTACACCTTC. Its protein product is CASSLVNREGYGYTF.

The rearrangement uses TRBV28 and TRBJ2-2; D is possibly TRBD1 (6 bases). The CDR3 extends over 13 amino acids. V was shortened by 10 bases and J by 1 base, with 10 bases between the two germline ends. CDR1 is MDHEN and CDR2 is SYDVKM in the germline V gene. The CDR3 nucleotides are TGTGCCACAACGGGACAGAACACCGGGGAGCTGTTTTTT. Its protein product is CATTGQNTGELFF.

The J gene is TRBJ2-5, the V gene TRBV5-6; TRBD2 might be the D (5 bases). Germline V gene lookup returns CDR1 SGHDT and CDR2 YYEEEE. CDR3 length: 16 amino acids. V was pared by 4 bases and J by 5 bases, with 21 bases between. CDR3 amino acids: CASSQMSSGSDETQYF. Here the CDR3 DNA reads TGTGCCAGCAGCCAAATGTCTAGTGGGAGTGATGAGACCCAGTACTTC.

This chain joins TRBV5-1 and TRBJ2-7; tentatively, D is TRBD2 (6 bases). CDR3 size: 12 residues. From germline, CDR1 is SGHRS and CDR2 YFSETQ. The ends were cut back, 3 bases at V and 2 bases at J, with 6 bases in the middle. The CDR3 nucleotides are TGCGCCAGCAGCTCGGGGGCCTACGAGCAGTACTTC. Residues: CASSSGAYEQYF.

V gene TRBV6-1 combines with J gene TRBJ2-3; 7 bases map to TRBD1. The CDR3 sequence is 14 residues long. CDR1 is MNHNS and CDR2 is SASEGT in the germline V gene. The J segment lost 3 bases and the V segment lost 3 bases, leaving 3 bases of the junction unmatched. Here the CDR3 DNA reads TGTGCCAGCAGTGATAGGGGACAGACAGATACGCAGTATTTT. This codes for CASSDRGQTDTQYF.

The chain carries TRBV18 and TRBJ1-5; 8 bases are a match to TRBD1. This CDR3 contains 14 residues. Germline values: CDR1 KGHSH, CDR2 LQKENI. V was pared by 5 bases and J by 4 bases, with 4 bases of the junction left unmatched. The CDR3 sequence is CASSEGQANQPQHF. DNA for the CDR3: TGTGCCAGCTCAGAGGGACAGGCTAATCAGCCCCAGCATTTT.

This chain joins TRBV7-9 and TRBJ2-2; 7 bases match TRBD1. V was clipped by 5 bases and J by 4 bases; unmatched bases: 10. This CDR3 spans 16 amino acids. Germline V lookup: CDR1 SEHNR, CDR2 FQNEAQ (reference sequence). CDR3 sequence (DNA): TGTGCCAGCAGCCTACAGGGGTCTCGGAGCACCGGGGAGCTGTTTTTT. Protein sequence: CASSLQGSRSTGELFF.

This chain joins TRBV4-2 and TRBJ2-2, with D possibly being TRBD2 (6 bases). V shed 4 bases and J shed 3 bases, with 12 bases lying between them. The CDR3 has 15 amino acids. Germline V gene sequence: CDR1 LGHNA, CDR2 YNFKEQ. This CDR3 is CASSPLGSDTGELFF. The CDR3 DNA is TGTGCCAGCAGCCCCCTCGGGAGCGACACCGGGGAGCTGTTTTTT.